These 30 T cell receptor beta chains were all obtained from the same sample, sequenced in a study of cytomegalovirus exposure and HLA in healthy donors (dated 2017 in TCRdb). The library came from the immunoSEQ multiplex PCR assay. For the multiplex PCR, a mixture combining 60 forward primers for TCR Vbeta segments and 13 reverse primers for TCR Jbeta segments was used. The table comes from immuneACCESS by way of TCRdb, which keeps in-frame sequences with V and J called. Part of the clones is missing from these tables; in studies checked, under half for an unresolved V gene and the rest for unknown reasons. Recorded for this sample are some 170,000 clones; just over 75% of them occurred a single time. The ten top clones hold 0.95% to 1.1% of the sample. Material for sequencing was PBMCs. The receptors stem from a woman in her thirties or forties in good health and CMV-seronegative.

The chain is built from TRBV30 and TRBJ2-3; no reliable D call. The CDR3 has 14 residues. V lost 3 bases and J 4 bases, leaving 14 bases between the germline ends. Per germline, CDR1 GTSNPN and CDR2 SVGIG (reference sequence). DNA of the CDR3: TGTGCCTGGAGGGTTAGCCTTCGTCCAGATACGCAGTATTTT. This gives the protein CAWRVSLRPDTQYF.

This clone was seen once. The chain combines TRBV7-9 with TRBJ1-2; unclear D gene. Germline CDR1 SEHNR, CDR2 FQNEAQ (reference sequence). V was shortened by 5 bases and J by 7 bases, with 14 bases between the two germline ends. The CDR3 loop spans 13 amino acids. CDR3 sequence (DNA): TGTGCCAGCAGCCCCCGGGAAGGAGGTGGCTACACCTTC. Translation: CASSPREGGGYTF.

The V and J genes are TRBV15 and TRBJ2-7; no firm D call. The germline V gene encodes CDR1 LNHNV and CDR2 YYDKDF (reference sequence). Deletions cut 0 bases from V and 3 bases from J, with 12 bases between. The CDR3 loop spans 15 amino acids. The CDR3 nucleotides are TGTGCCACCAGCAGAGATAAGGTACAGAGCTACGAGCAGTACTTC. Its translation: CATSRDKVQSYEQYF. The variable domain in full, with the rest retrieved from reference TRBV15 and TRBJ2-7, is DAMVIQNPRYQVTQFGKPVTLSCSQTLNHNVMYWYQQKSSQAPKLLFHYYDKDFNNEADTPDNFQSRRPNTSFCFLDIRSPGLGDTAMYLCATSRDKVQSYEQYFGPGTRLTVT.

The chain is built from TRBV2 and TRBJ2-1; possible D gene TRBD2, 5 bases. Looked up from germline, CDR1 is SNHLY and CDR2 is FYNNEI. The V end was cut by 6 bases, the J end by 0 bases, with 9 bases between. This CDR3 is built from 14 residues. The CDR3 loop reads CASSRGLSYNEQFF. DNA for the CDR3: TGTGCCAGCAGCCGGGGTCTCTCCTACAATGAGCAGTTCTTC.

This chain joins TRBV11-1 and TRBJ2-3; 12 bases are a match to TRBD2. Germline V lookup: CDR1 SGHAT, CDR2 FQDESV (reference sequence). The CDR3 is made up of 16 amino acids. V was clipped by 4 bases and J by 4 bases; unmatched bases: 6. For the CDR3, the DNA is TGTGCCAGCAGCTCCTCTCTAGCGGGAGGGGCAGATACGCAGTATTTT. This sequence encodes CASSSSLAGGADTQYF.

The chain employs TRBV29-1 and TRBJ2-7, with D tentatively TRBD1 (7 bases). The CDR3 runs to 16 residues. V was shortened by 1 base and J by 7 bases, with 23 bases between the two germline ends. Germline lookup yields CDR1 SQVTM and CDR2 ANQGSEA. CDR3 residues: CSVEVPGRGTEGEQYF. CDR3 bases: TGCAGCGTTGAAGTTCCTGGACGGGGGACAGAGGGGGAGCAGTACTTC.

This sequence joins TRBV10-3 and TRBJ2-1; weak D call: TRBD2 (5 bases). V shed 6 bases and J shed 0 bases, with 6 bases lying between them. Germline loops: CDR1 ENHRY, CDR2 SYGVKD. This CDR3 spans 13 amino acids. The CDR3 coding sequence is TGTGCCATCAGGGACTTCTCCTACAATGAGCAGTTCTTC. Its protein is CAIRDFSYNEQFF.

This chain joins TRBV28 and TRBJ1-2; weak D call: TRBD1 (6 bases). Per the germline V gene, CDR1 is MDHEN and CDR2 is SYDVKM. V lost 3 bases and J 3 bases, leaving 11 bases between the germline ends. This CDR3 is built from 14 residues. Here the CDR3 DNA reads TGTGCCAGCAGTTTGAGGGACACCTACTATGGCTACACCTTC. Translating it yields CASSLRDTYYGYTF.

The chain has TRBV30 and TRBJ2-7, with TRBD2 matching over 9 bases. Losses at the gene ends were 5 bases for V and 1 base for J; bases not matched to a gene: 3. The germline gives CDR1 GTSNPN, CDR2 SVGIG (reference sequence). The CDR3 is made up of 13 amino acids. The CDR3 DNA is TGTGCCTGGCTAGCGGGACGATCCTACGAGCAGTACTTC. Translated, it gives CAWLAGRSYEQYF.

The chain couples TRBV5-1 to TRBJ2-3; 13 bases align to TRBD2. Germline loops: CDR1 SGHRS, CDR2 YFSETQ. V lost 4 bases and J lost 1; bases outside the gene matches: 18. The CDR3 covers 21 residues. The DNA for the CDR3 is TGCGCCAGCAGCCCAGTTCGGACTAGCGGGAGAGGGGTCCGCGGCACAGATACGCAGTATTTT. Translation gives CASSPVRTSGRGVRGTDTQYF.

On this clone itself: One end of the junction fails to match germline, which may point to a read error. The V gene is TRBV14, the J gene TRBJ2-2, with D possibly being TRBD1 (6 bases). The germline V gene has CDR1 SGHDN and CDR2 FVKESK. The CDR3 extends over 15 amino acids. CDR3: CASSQDSWNAGELFF. CDR3 nucleotides: TGTGCCAGCAGCCAGGACAGCTGGAACGCCGGGGAGCTGTTTTTT.

The rearrangement joins TRBV2 to TRBJ1-5; possibly TRBD1 for D (5 bases). Germline values: CDR1 SNHLY, CDR2 FYNNEI. The CDR3 is 15 residues long. Trimming left V 5 bases short and J 0 bases short, with 11 bases between. The CDR3 DNA sequence: TGTGCCAGCAGTCCGGACAACTATAGCAATCAGCCCCAGCATTTT. Translation gives CASSPDNYSNQPQHF. The variable domain in full, with the rest retrieved from reference TRBV2 and TRBJ1-5, is EPEVTQTPSHQVTQMGQEVILRCVPISNHLYFYWYRQILGQKVEFLVSFYNNEISEKSEIFDDQFSVERPDGSNFTLKIRSTKLEDSAMYFCASSPDNYSNQPQHFGDGTRLSIL.

V usage is TRBV6-8 and J usage is TRBJ1-4; D ambiguous. Trimming removed 6 bases at V and 0 bases at J, with 8 bases between. The CDR3 runs 14 residues. Germline V lookup: CDR1 MNHGY, CDR2 SAAAGT. The CDR3 region is CASSPGATNEKLFF. The CDR3 DNA follows: TGTGCCAGCAGCCCAGGCGCAACTAATGAAAAACTGTTTTTT.

The V gene is TRBV6-1, the J gene TRBJ2-7; a possible D gene is TRBD1 (6 bases). The CDR3 consists of 13 residues. Between the trimmed V and J ends, which lost 2 bases and 5 bases, there was a span of 10 bases. Per germline, CDR1 MNHNS and CDR2 SASEGT. The CDR3 here is CASSERGGNEQYF. CDR3 sequence (DNA): TGTGCCAGCAGTGAAAGAGGGGGTAACGAGCAGTACTTC.

V is TRBV5-6 and J is TRBJ2-1; perhaps TRBD1 as D (7 bases). The CDR3 spans 15 residues. Between the trimmed V and J ends, which lost 2 bases and 4 bases, there was a span of 13 bases. Germline V CDR1 and CDR2: SGHDT, YYEEEE. The CDR3 nucleotides are TGTGCCAGCAGCTTTCAGGGGGGAGGTTACAATGAGCAGTTCTTC. Amino acids: CASSFQGGGYNEQFF.

V is TRBV7-9 and J is TRBJ2-7; D remains ambiguous. This CDR3 has 11 amino acids. CDR1 and CDR2 from the germline V gene are SEHNR and FQNEAQ (reference sequence). Deletions cut 5 bases from V and 6 bases from J, with 8 bases between. CDR3 in DNA: TGTGCCAGCAGCCAGTTATTCGAGCAGTACTTC. This codes for CASSQLFEQYF.

This chain uses TRBV28 with TRBJ2-7, with 7 bases aligning to TRBD2. V lost 6 bases, J lost 3 bases, and 14 bases stayed unmatched. CDR1 and CDR2 (germline): MDHEN, SYDVKM. The CDR3 is 16 residues long. The CDR3 here is CASSPSGVVGGYEQYF. Here the CDR3 DNA reads TGTGCCAGCAGCCCGAGCGGGGTAGTAGGTGGCTACGAGCAGTACTTC.

Only a few counts were recorded for this clone. J is TRBJ2-1 and V is TRBV20-1; TRBD2 matches 10 bases. The CDR3 is 9 residues long. Germline V gene data show CDR1 as DFQATT and CDR2 as SNEGSKA (reference sequence). CDR3: CRTGTSVFF. CDR3 bases: TGCAGAACCGGGACTAGCGTGTTCTTC.

The chain employs TRBV5-6 and TRBJ2-7; 8 positions agree with TRBD2. With V trimmed by 4 bases and J by 2 bases, 2 bases remained unmatched. Per the germline V gene, CDR1 is SGHDT and CDR2 is YYEEEE. This CDR3 has 13 residues. The CDR3 DNA reads as TGTGCCAGCAGCCCGGGACTAGCCTACGAGCAGTACTTC. Its translation is CASSPGLAYEQYF.

This clone was found many times. V usage is TRBV7-9 and J usage is TRBJ2-1; possible D gene TRBD2, 5 bases. The CDR3 totals 13 residues. CDR1 and CDR2 from the germline V gene are SEHNR and FQNEAQ (reference sequence). Trimming stripped 4 bases from V and 7 bases from J, with 11 bases between. CDR3 sequence (DNA): TGTGCCAGCAGCTCCCAGCGGATTAATGAGCAGTTCTTC. This gives the protein CASSSQRINEQFF.

DNA of the CDR3: TGTGCCAGTAGTGCCGGAAGGGGCTATGGCTACACCTTC. Its translation: CASSAGRGYGYTF. The chain uses TRBV19 and TRBJ1-2, with D possibly matching TRBD1 (5 bases). The CDR3 covers 13 residues. From germline, CDR1 is LNHDA and CDR2 SQIVND (reference sequence). V was cut by 5 bases and J by 4 bases, with 11 bases left in between.

The chain recombines TRBV10-3 with TRBJ2-3; 10 nucleotides match TRBD2. V lost 0 bases to trimming and J lost 5 bases; unmatched junction nucleotides: 5. The CDR3 contains 16 residues. From germline, CDR1 is ENHRY and CDR2 SYGVKD. The CDR3 loop reads CAISESAGGPGDTQYF. The CDR3 DNA reads as TGTGCCATCAGTGAGTCAGCGGGAGGGCCGGGAGATACGCAGTATTTT.

The chain recombines TRBV30 with TRBJ2-5, with D perhaps TRBD2 (6 bases). The J call is in doubt because the DNA end fits TRBJ2-7 better. There are 14 residues in the CDR3. Germline CDR1 is GTSNPN and CDR2 is SVGIG (reference sequence). The CDR3 DNA reads TGTGCCTGGAGTATCGGAGGGACCTCCTACGAGCAGTACTTC. Protein sequence: CAWSIGGTSYEQYF.

The CDR3 DNA reads as TGTGCCAGCAGAACGGGGGGGGTCTTGGACACTGAAGCTTTCTTT. This sequence encodes CASRTGGVLDTEAFF. V is TRBV28 and J is TRBJ1-1; D is possibly TRBD1 (5 bases). With 6 bases removed from V and 3 bases from J, the gap between germline ends came to 17 bases. This CDR3 region has 15 residues. CDR1 and CDR2 from the germline V gene are MDHEN and SYDVKM.

The rearrangement uses TRBV5-1 and TRBJ1-5, with D unclear. Germline-derived CDR1 and CDR2 are SGHRS and YFSETQ. This CDR3 spans 14 amino acids. V was clipped by 1 base and J by 6 bases, with 11 bases between them. CDR3: CASSLSGLGQPQHF. The CDR3 DNA reads as TGCGCCAGCAGCTTGAGCGGCCTGGGTCAGCCCCAGCATTTT.

This chain joins TRBV19 and TRBJ1-1; D call uncertain. The CDR3 has 13 residues. V dropped 2 bases and J dropped 6 bases, with 10 bases sitting between them. The germline CDR1 and CDR2 sequences are LNHDA and SQIVND (reference sequence). CDR3 nucleotides: TGTGCCAGTAGTATAAAAGCGGGAGCTGAAGCTTTCTTT. Its protein product is CASSIKAGAEAFF. The variable domain in full, with the rest retrieved from reference TRBV19 and TRBJ1-1, is DGGITQSPKYLFRKEGQNVTLSCEQNLNHDAMYWYRQDPGQGLRLIYYSQIVNDFQKGDIAEGYSVSREKKESFPLTVTSAQKNPTAFYLCASSIKAGAEAFFGQGTRLTVV.

The CDR3 nucleotides read TGCAGTGCTAGAGATCTAGCCGAGCAGTACTTC. Translating it yields CSARDLAEQYF. The V call is TRBV20-1, the J call TRBJ2-7; perhaps TRBD2 as D (5 bases). Germline V CDR1 and CDR2: DFQATT, SNEGSKA (reference sequence). V was trimmed by 0 bases and J by 6 bases, leaving 6 bases between them. This CDR3 has 11 amino acids.

V gene TRBV5-6 combines with J gene TRBJ2-1; tentatively, D is TRBD1 (5 bases). This CDR3 has 15 residues. Germline assignment: CDR1 SGHDT and CDR2 YYEEEE. Deletions cut 5 bases from V and 9 bases from J, with 21 bases between. CDR3 sequence reads: CASRLGDPKLTEQFF. The CDR3 DNA reads TGTGCCAGCAGGTTAGGGGATCCCAAACTGACTGAGCAGTTCTTC.

The rearrangement uses TRBV2 and TRBJ2-5; 10 nucleotides match TRBD1. Germline trimming cut 6 bases from V and 2 bases from J; bases unmatched to any gene: 6. CDR3 size: 15 residues. Looked up from germline, CDR1 is SNHLY and CDR2 is FYNNEI. The CDR3 loop is CASRGQGIPQETQYF. CDR3 sequence (DNA): TGTGCCAGCAGGGGACAGGGGATACCTCAAGAGACCCAGTACTTC.

The chain is built from TRBV30 and TRBJ1-2; D perhaps matches TRBD1 (5 bases). This CDR3 comprises 13 residues. Per the germline V gene, CDR1 is GTSNPN and CDR2 is SVGIG (reference sequence). V was cut by 3 bases and J by 4 bases, with 12 bases left in between. As DNA, the CDR3 is TGTGCCTGGAGATTGACAGCATCCTATGGCTACACCTTC. This codes for CAWRLTASYGYTF.